Each of the 9 T cell receptor beta chains below was sequenced from the same sample in a study of tumor-infiltrating lymphocytes in primary liver carcinoma. TCR beta cDNA came from about 450 ng total RNA, primed with a constant-region primer. TCR beta libraries came from three nested multiplex PCR rounds using slightly modified ARM-PCR. With TRBV1-TRBV30 forward primers and a C-beta reverse primer, the first two PCR rounds were run for approximately 10 cycles each. Each CDR3 protein is one row after TCRdb ran MiXCR on the multiplex PCR reads. The sample carries approximately 320,000 distinct CDR3 sequences, 58% recorded once. The study extracted blood RNA from unsorted whole blood and also extracted germline DNA. Sequencing was done on a sample of peripheral blood. These receptor sequences come from a woman aged 25 to 39 with primary liver carcinoma and hepatitis B virus infection.

In this sample, this clonotype turned up a few times. The V gene is TRBV12-3 or TRBV12-4, the J gene TRBJ2-3; weak D call: TRBD1 (6 bases). Deletions cut 6 bases from V and 14 bases from J, with 18 bases between. There are 12 residues in the CDR3. In DNA form, the CDR3 reads TGTGCCAGCAGAACATCAGGGGACCGGGTGTATTTT. It encodes CASRTSGDRVYF.

The V gene is TRBV7-8, the J gene TRBJ1-4, with 7 positions matching TRBD1. Germline V gene data show CDR1 as SGHVS and CDR2 as FQNEAQ. This CDR3 is built from 14 residues. Trimming removed 4 bases from V and 6 bases from J; junction bases left unmatched: 5. The chain's CDR3 is CASSSQTGYEKLFF. CDR3 sequence (DNA): TGTGCCAGCAGCTCACAGACAGGGTATGAAAAACTGTTTTTT.

The genes are TRBV4-1 and TRBJ1-2; 7 positions agree with TRBD1. In germline, CDR1 is MGHRA, CDR2 YSYEKL. The CDR3 length is 15 residues. After removal of 3 bases from V and 6 bases from J, the junction contained 10 bases not matched to a gene. The CDR3 DNA is TGCGCCAGCAGCCACCGACTACAGGGGAGGCATGGCTACACCTTC. Protein product: CASSHRLQGRHGYTF.

Of note for this clonotype: An end of the junction does not agree with germline; a read error may underlie this. The chain has TRBV29-1 and TRBJ2-2; perhaps D is TRBD1 or TRBD2 (5 bases each). This CDR3 spans 14 amino acids. Germline V CDR1 and CDR2: SQVTM, ANQGSEA. The CDR3 region has the DNA TGCAGCGTAAGAGCAAGACAGACCACCGGGGAGCCGTTTTTT. Translating it yields CSVRARQTTGEPFF.

A note on this clonotype: A much larger clone lies a single base off, so this may be a read error. The chain employs TRBV4-2 and TRBJ2-7; the D gene is possibly TRBD2 (7 bases). Looked up from germline, CDR1 is LGHNA and CDR2 is YNFKEQ. The CDR3 contains 14 residues. CDR3 protein: CASSTGGGSYVQYF. In DNA form, the CDR3 reads TGTGCCAGCAGCACAGGCGGGGGCTCCTACGTGCAGTACTTC.

As for this clonotype: A read error may produce the germline difference seen at one junction end. This chain links TRBV11-2 with TRBJ2-4; 9 bases fit TRBD1. CDR3 size: 14 residues. Germline V CDR1 and CDR2: SGHAT, FQNNGV. The CDR3, as DNA: TGTGCCGGCAGCATCTCCGGGACAGGGAGCATTCAGTACTTC. Amino acids: CAGSISGTGSIQYF.

Concerning this clonotype: The junction departs from germline at one end; a sequencing error may be responsible. The rearrangement joins TRBV12-3 or TRBV12-4 to TRBJ2-1; D may be TRBD2 (5 bases). The CDR3 sequence is 15 residues long. CDR3 residues: CASIYGEIGYSEQFF. For the CDR3, the DNA is TGTGCCAGCATCTACGGGGAGATCGGCTACAGTGAGCAATTCTTC.

In this sample, this clonotype turned up many times. This chain links TRBV29-1 with TRBJ2-5; 14 nucleotides match TRBD2. This CDR3 spans 15 amino acids. The V gene end was trimmed by 7 bases and the J gene end by 5 bases; junction bases not matched to a gene: 9. Per germline, CDR1 SQVTM and CDR2 ANQGSEA. DNA for the CDR3: TGCAGCGCCACGGCCGGGACTAGCGGGAGTGAGACCCAGTACTTC. Protein product: CSATAGTSGSETQYF. Based on the CDR3 plus reference TRBV29-1 and TRBJ2-5, the full variable domain is SAVISQKPSRDICQRGTSLTIQCQVDSQVTMMFWYRQQPGQSLTLIATANQGSEATYESGFVIDKFPISRPNLTFSTLTVSNMSPEDSSIYLCSATAGTSGSETQYFGPGTRLLVL.

This clonotype turned up a few times. A read error may be the cause here, since a much bigger clone is one base away. CDR3 in amino acids: CASSLGGGTDMQYF. The CDR3 bases are TGTGCCAGCAGTTTAGGCGGCGGCACAGATATGCAGTATTTT. V usage is TRBV12-3 or TRBV12-4 and J usage is TRBJ2-3; no definite D call. This CDR3 is 14 amino acids long.